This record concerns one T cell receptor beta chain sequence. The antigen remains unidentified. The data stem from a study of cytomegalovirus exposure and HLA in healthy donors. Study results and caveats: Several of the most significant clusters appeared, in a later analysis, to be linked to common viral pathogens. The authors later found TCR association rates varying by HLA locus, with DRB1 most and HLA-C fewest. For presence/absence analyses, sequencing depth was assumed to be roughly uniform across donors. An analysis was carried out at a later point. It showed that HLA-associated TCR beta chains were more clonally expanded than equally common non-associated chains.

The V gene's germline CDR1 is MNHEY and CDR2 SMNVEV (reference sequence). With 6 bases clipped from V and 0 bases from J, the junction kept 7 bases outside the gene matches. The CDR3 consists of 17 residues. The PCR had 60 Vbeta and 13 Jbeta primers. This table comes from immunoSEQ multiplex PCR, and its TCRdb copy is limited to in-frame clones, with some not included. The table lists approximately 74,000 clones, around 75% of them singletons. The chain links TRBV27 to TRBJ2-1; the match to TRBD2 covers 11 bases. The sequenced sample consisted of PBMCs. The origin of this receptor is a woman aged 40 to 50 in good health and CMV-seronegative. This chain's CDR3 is CASRYTSGSFSYNEQFF. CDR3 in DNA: TGTGCCAGCAGGTATACTAGCGGGAGTTTCTCCTACAATGAGCAGTTCTTC.